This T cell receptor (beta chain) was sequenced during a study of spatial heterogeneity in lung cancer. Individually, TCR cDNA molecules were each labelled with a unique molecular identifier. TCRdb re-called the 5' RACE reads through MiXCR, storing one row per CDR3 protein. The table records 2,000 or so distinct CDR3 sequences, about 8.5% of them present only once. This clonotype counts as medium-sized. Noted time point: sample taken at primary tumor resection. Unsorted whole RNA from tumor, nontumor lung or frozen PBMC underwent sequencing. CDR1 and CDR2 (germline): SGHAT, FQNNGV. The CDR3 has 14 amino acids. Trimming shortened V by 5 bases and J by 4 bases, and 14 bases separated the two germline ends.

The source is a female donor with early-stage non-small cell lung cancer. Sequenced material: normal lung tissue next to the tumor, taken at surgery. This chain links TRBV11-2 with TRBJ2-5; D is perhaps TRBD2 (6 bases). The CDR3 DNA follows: TGTGCCAGCAGCGGGAGGACATGGTCAGAGACCCAGTACTTC. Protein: CASSGRTWSETQYF.